This entry concerns a single T cell receptor beta chain. These data belong to a study of PD-L1 blockade in urothelial cancer. Overall study context: T cells were recovered from blood samples at a median of around 130,000.

Profiled with immunoSEQ multiplex PCR; TCRdb holds only in-frame clones, not every one. The table includes tens of thousands of clones, around 81% detected once. V lost 0 bases and J 3 bases, leaving 5 bases between the germline ends. In germline, CDR1 is SGHAT, CDR2 FQNNGV. This CDR3 has 13 residues. This sample's time point: pretreatment peripheral blood. The starting material was PBMCs, obtained around atezolizumab (anti-PD-L1) treatment. V is TRBV11-2 and J is TRBJ1-1; no firm D call. This receptor was identified in a man aged 70-80 years with urothelial cancer. CDR3 region: CASSLDSDTEAFF. Here the CDR3 DNA reads TGTGCCAGCAGCTTAGATTCGGACACTGAAGCTTTCTTT.